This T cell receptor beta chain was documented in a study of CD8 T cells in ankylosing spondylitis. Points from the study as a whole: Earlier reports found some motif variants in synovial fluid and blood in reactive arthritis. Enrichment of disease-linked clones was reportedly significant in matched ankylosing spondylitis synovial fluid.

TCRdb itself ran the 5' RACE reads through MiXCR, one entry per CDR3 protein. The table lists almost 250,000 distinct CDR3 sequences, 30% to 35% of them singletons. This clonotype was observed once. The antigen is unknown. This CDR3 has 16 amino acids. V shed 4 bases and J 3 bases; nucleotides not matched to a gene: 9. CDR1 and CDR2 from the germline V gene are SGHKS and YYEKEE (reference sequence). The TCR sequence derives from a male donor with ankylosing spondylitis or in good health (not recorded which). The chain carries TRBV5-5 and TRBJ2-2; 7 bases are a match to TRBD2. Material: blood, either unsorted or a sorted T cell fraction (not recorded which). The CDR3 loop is CASSPSLGGYTGELFF. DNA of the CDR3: TGTGCCAGCAGCCCCTCCCTGGGGGGGTACACCGGGGAGCTGTTTTTT.